This T cell receptor beta chain was retrieved from a study of T cell repertoires in cytomegalovirus infection. Study-wide points: The study found HLA-C-restricted CMV-specific TCR beta clonotypes dominating the ex vivo response.

Points on this clonotype: Its matching antigen is unknown.

From the reads, TCRdb called clonotypes with MiXCR, one entry per CDR3 protein. The sample holds about 700,000 distinct CDR3 sequences; 33% are singletons and the top ten take approximately 18%. Germline V gene lookup returns CDR1 SGHTA and CDR2 FQGTGA. The V and J ends lost 2 bases and 5 bases respectively, with 15 bases between them. This CDR3 has 15 amino acids. This receptor was obtained from a human donor in good health (CMV status not recorded). Some clones in this sample may be carry-over from other donors' samples. Sequencing used cultured PBMCs, obtained from culture after CMV antigen stimulation. This chain links TRBV7-3 with TRBJ2-5; tentatively, D is TRBD2 (6 bases). CDR3 DNA: TGTGCCAGCAGCTTAGGGGCGGCTAGCGTGGAGACCCAGTACTTC. Its translation: CASSLGAASVETQYF.